This T cell receptor (beta chain) was recorded in a study of Graves' ophthalmopathy and Graves' hyperthyroidism. Study findings and constraints: It was with roughly 71% sensitivity and around 72% specificity that the model predicted ophthalmopathy progression.

RNA transcripts were the template, and TCR beta CDR3 regions were amplified from them. Second-round multiplex PCR followed a first-round RT-PCR using HTBI primers. TCRdb fed the multiplex PCR reads into MiXCR, producing one record per CDR3 protein. Of 360,000 or so distinct CDR3 sequences in the sample, 18% were seen once. CDR3 length equals 15 residues. Germline CDR1 is MNHEY and CDR2 is SVGEGT. V was pared by 5 bases and J by 3 bases, with 10 bases of the junction left unmatched. Comment on this clonotype: Its antigen is currently unknown.

Lactation, pregnancy, uncontrolled infections and other autoimmune diseases were all grounds for excluding patients. This clonotype originated in a woman in her late teens or twenties with Graves' ophthalmopathy. Input material: peripheral blood. The V call is TRBV6-2 or TRBV6-3, the J call TRBJ2-7; 7 bases align to TRBD1. In DNA form, the CDR3 reads TGTGCCAGCAGTACGGCGTTGGGACAGAACTACGAGCAGTACTTC. This sequence encodes CASSTALGQNYEQYF.